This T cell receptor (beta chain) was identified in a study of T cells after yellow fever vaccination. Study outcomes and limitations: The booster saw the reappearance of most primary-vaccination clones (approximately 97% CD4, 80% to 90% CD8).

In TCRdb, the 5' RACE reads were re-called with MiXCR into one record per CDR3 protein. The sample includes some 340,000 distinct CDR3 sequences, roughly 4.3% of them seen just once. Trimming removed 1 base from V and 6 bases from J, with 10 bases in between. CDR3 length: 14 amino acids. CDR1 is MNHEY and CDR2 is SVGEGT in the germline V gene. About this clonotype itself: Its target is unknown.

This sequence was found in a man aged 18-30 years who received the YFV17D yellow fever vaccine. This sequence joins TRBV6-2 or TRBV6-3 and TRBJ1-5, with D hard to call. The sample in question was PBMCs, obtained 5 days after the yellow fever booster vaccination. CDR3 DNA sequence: TGTGCCAGCAGTTACTACCCTTCCTCTCAGCCCCAGCATTTT. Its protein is CASSYYPSSQPQHF.